Listed below are T cell receptor beta chains from one sample, sequenced in a study of cytomegalovirus exposure and HLA in healthy donors. Generated by immunoSEQ multiplex PCR, the TCRdb table keeps only in-frame clones and is missing some. This table lists over 45,000 clones. Sequenced input: PBMCs. The receptors here all came from a woman younger than 35 in good health and CMV-seronegative. Each CDR3 is given with its conserved first and last residue.

v_gene: TRBV6-5
CDR3aa: CASSYSRPGTNSPLHF

v_gene: TRBV6-1
CDR3aa: CASSVLGPDTEAFF

v_gene: TRBV4-2
CDR3aa: CASSQEAGQNQPQHF

v_gene: TRBV6-1
CDR3aa: CASSEAVTTSMRVVTRGYTF

v_gene: TRBV6-1
CDR3aa: CASSEDWETPNYGYTF

v_gene: TRBV5-1
CDR3aa: CASSLGGQGYYTEAFF

v_gene: TRBV6-1
CDR3aa: CASTLDRGEDEQYF

v_gene: TRBV29-1
CDR3aa: CSVVKQVSYNEQFF

v_gene: TRBV6-5
CDR3aa: CASRAGQGLHQYF

v_gene: TRBV28
CDR3aa: CASSFPDRVYTEAFF

v_gene: TRBV4-1
CDR3aa: CASSQVRTGGDNEQFF

v_gene: TRBV5-1
CDR3aa: CASSLGRTSSAYEQYF

v_gene: TRBV10-1
CDR3aa: CASSSWPGETQYF

v_gene: TRBV7-9
CDR3aa: CASRLQGPPNSPLHF

v_gene: TRBV30
CDR3aa: CAWNRDILAKNIQYF

v_gene: TRBV28
CDR3aa: CASTRDRGPPPWGQYF

v_gene: TRBV10-3
CDR3aa: CAITGLAGGSYNEQFF

v_gene: TRBV5-1
CDR3aa: CASRTGTSGSTDTQYF

v_gene: TRBV6-5
CDR3aa: CASSPDRFSNQPQHF

v_gene: TRBV5-6
CDR3aa: CASSLMGTGYYEQYF

v_gene: TRBV6-5
CDR3aa: CASSYTPLGGSTEAFF

v_gene: TRBV11-2
CDR3aa: CASSDRTGLNYGYTF

v_gene: TRBV9
CDR3aa: CASWSGRSGGELFF

v_gene: TRBV19
CDR3aa: CASSRRGNQPQHF

v_gene: TRBV30
CDR3aa: CAWTDRLSTYEQYF

v_gene: TRBV15
CDR3aa: CATSRGNSGITDTQYF

v_gene: TRBV7-9
CDR3aa: CASSLGGRELFF

v_gene: TRBV25-1
CDR3aa: CASSVGGDPTDTQYF

v_gene: TRBV5-1
CDR3aa: CASYETGAYEQYF

v_gene: TRBV30
CDR3aa: CAWSVPALTGSYGYTF

v_gene: TRBV5-1
CDR3aa: CASSLVEGTDTQYF

v_gene: TRBV30
CDR3aa: CACRGTNEKLFF

v_gene: TRBV2
CDR3aa: CASSEAPTSGGETQYF

v_gene: TRBV2
CDR3aa: CASLPSGSDTQYF

v_gene: TRBV18
CDR3aa: CASSPPGSSGNTIYF

v_gene: TRBV10-1
CDR3aa: CASSVGGPQETQYF

v_gene: TRBV5-1
CDR3aa: CASSPGPAENYEQYF

v_gene: TRBV7-8
CDR3aa: CASSPDRDYEKLFF

v_gene: TRBV5-1
CDR3aa: CASSTANTEAFF

v_gene: TRBV9
CDR3aa: CASSAPGEETQYF